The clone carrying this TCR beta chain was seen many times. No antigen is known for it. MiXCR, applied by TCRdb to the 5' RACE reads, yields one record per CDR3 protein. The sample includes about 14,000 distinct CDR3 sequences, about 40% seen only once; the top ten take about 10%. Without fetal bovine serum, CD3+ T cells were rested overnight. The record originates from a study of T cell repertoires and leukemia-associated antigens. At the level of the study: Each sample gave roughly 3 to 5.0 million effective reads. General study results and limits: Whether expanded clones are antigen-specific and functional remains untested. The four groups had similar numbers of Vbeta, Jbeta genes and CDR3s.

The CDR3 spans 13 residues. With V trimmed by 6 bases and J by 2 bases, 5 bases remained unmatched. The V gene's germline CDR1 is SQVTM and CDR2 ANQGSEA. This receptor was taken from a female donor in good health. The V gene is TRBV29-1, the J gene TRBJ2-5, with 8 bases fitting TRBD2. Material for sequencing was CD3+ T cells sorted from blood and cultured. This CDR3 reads CSVDGLAQETQYF. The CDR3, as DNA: TGCAGCGTAGATGGACTAGCTCAAGAGACCCAGTACTTC.